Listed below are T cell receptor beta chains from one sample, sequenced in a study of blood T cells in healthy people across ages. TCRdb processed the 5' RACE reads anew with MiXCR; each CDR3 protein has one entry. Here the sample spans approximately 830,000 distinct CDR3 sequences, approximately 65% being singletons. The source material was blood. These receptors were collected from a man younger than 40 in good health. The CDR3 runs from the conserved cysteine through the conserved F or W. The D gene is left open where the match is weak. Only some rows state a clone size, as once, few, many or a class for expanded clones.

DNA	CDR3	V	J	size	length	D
TGTGCCAGCAGCCCGGACAGGGCAACCTACGAGCAGTACTTC	CASSPDRATYEQYF	TRBV7-2	TRBJ2-7	few	14	TRBD1
TGCAGTGCTAGTGGAGTAGCGGCAAACACAGATACGCAGTATTTT	CSASGVAANTDTQYF	TRBV20-1	TRBJ2-3	-	15	-
TGTGCCAGCAGCAAAGAGATGGGAACTGAAGCTTTCTTT	CASSKEMGTEAFF	TRBV21-1	TRBJ1-1	-	13	-
TGTGCCAGCAGCCCCCCCACAGGCGCCTTCTACGAGCAGTACTTC	CASSPPTGAFYEQYF	TRBV7-2	TRBJ2-7	-	15	-
TGTGCCAGCAGGTACGGTCAGATGAACACTGAAGCTTTCTTT	CASRYGQMNTEAFF	TRBV6-5	TRBJ1-1	-	14	-
TGTGCCAGCAGCCCTACCCCGCGCACAGATACGCAGTATTTT	CASSPTPRTDTQYF	TRBV7-3	TRBJ2-3	-	14	-
TGTGCCAGCAGCCACAGCCGGGACAGGGTAAACACCGGGGAGCTGTTTTTT	CASSHSRDRVNTGELFF	TRBV4-2	TRBJ2-2	-	17	TRBD1
TGTGCCAGTTCAAGCGGGGGGGAGACCCAGTACTTC	CASSSGGETQYF	TRBV12-3/TRBV12-4	TRBJ2-5	-	12	TRBD2
TGTGCCAGCAACGTCTTGGGTGGGGGGGAGCAGTTCTTC	CASNVLGGGEQFF	TRBV6-5	TRBJ2-1	-	13	-
TGTGCCAGCAGTTTGACAGGGGTCCCCTACAATGAGCAGTTCTTC	CASSLTGVPYNEQFF	TRBV6-1	TRBJ2-1	-	15	TRBD1
TGTGCCAGCAGCTCTACGGGGGTGGGGTACGAGCAGTACTTC	CASSSTGVGYEQYF	TRBV7-2	TRBJ2-7	few	14	-
TGTGCCAGCAGTAGGACAGGGAACAACTATGGCTACACCTTC	CASSRTGNNYGYTF	TRBV12-3/TRBV12-4	TRBJ1-2	few	14	TRBD1
TGTGCCATCAGGCAGACAGGCTACGAGCAGTACTTC	CAIRQTGYEQYF	TRBV10-3	TRBJ2-7	-	12	-
TGTGCCATCAGGAGGCAGGGGAACAATGAGCAGTTCTTC	CAIRRQGNNEQFF	TRBV10-3	TRBJ2-1	few	13	-
TGTGCCAGCAGTGAGGGAGTGGGGGGGGAAGAGCAGTACTTC	CASSEGVGGEEQYF	TRBV9	TRBJ2-7	-	14	TRBD2
TGTGCCAGCAGCTGGGGACAGGGTTGGCAGCCCCAGCATTTT	CASSWGQGWQPQHF	TRBV6-2/TRBV6-3	TRBJ1-5	-	14	TRBD1
TGCGCCAGCAGCTTGGTGGCGGGTAGAAACACAGATACGCAGTATTTT	CASSLVAGRNTDTQYF	TRBV5-1	TRBJ2-3	many	16	-
TGTGCCAGCAGCCACTTCGGGACTCAAGAGACCCAGTACTTC	CASSHFGTQETQYF	TRBV6-2/TRBV6-3	TRBJ2-5	-	14	-
TGTGCCAGCAGCGCCCGGACAGGGGATAATCAGCCCCAGCATTTT	CASSARTGDNQPQHF	TRBV2	TRBJ1-5	-	15	TRBD1
TGCGCCAGCAGCCAAGATTTTCAGAGTAATGAAAAACTGTTTTTT	CASSQDFQSNEKLFF	TRBV4-3	TRBJ1-4	few	15	-
TGTGCCAGCAGTGTGTCGACAGGCTTCTATGGCTACACCTTC	CASSVSTGFYGYTF	TRBV25-1	TRBJ1-2	-	14	-
TGTGCCAGCAGCTTAGCCGGGACAGGGGCCTTTGACTATGGCTACACCTTC	CASSLAGTGAFDYGYTF	TRBV7-9	TRBJ1-2	once	17	TRBD1
TGTGCCAGCAGCCAACCGATCGGGACAGCGAACACTGAAGCTTTCTTT	CASSQPIGTANTEAFF	TRBV4-2	TRBJ1-1	-	16	TRBD1
TGTGCCAGCAGTTTAAGGGCAAACTTAGGCAATCAGCCCCAGCATTTT	CASSLRANLGNQPQHF	TRBV12-3/TRBV12-4	TRBJ1-5	many	16	-
TGCAGTGGGCCTCTAGCGGATTCTAGCACAGATACGCAGTATTTT	CSGPLADSSTDTQYF	TRBV20-1	TRBJ2-3	-	15	TRBD2
TGTGCCAGCAGCTTATTTAGCGGGAGCTCGGATACGCAGTATTTT	CASSLFSGSSDTQYF	TRBV7-6	TRBJ2-3	-	15	TRBD2
TGCAGCGCTGCTTTAGGGAATGAGCAGTTCTTC	CSAALGNEQFF	TRBV29-1	TRBJ2-1	-	11	-
TGTGCCAGCATGAAAGAGGAGGAGCAAGATACGCAGTATTTT	CASMKEEEQDTQYF	TRBV14	TRBJ2-3	-	14	-
TGTGCCAGCAGCCAATCACTGGGGGCAGATACGCAGTATTTT	CASSQSLGADTQYF	TRBV11-3	TRBJ2-3	-	14	-
TGTGCCACCAGCAGCCTCACCCGGGGTCCAGATACGCAGTATTTT	CATSSLTRGPDTQYF	TRBV15	TRBJ2-3	-	15	-
TGTGCCAGCAGCCAAGATGGGGACCCCAACATTCAGTACTTC	CASSQDGDPNIQYF	TRBV3-1	TRBJ2-4	-	14	-
TGTGCCAGCAGCCAATCCGCCACCTACGAGCAGTACTTC	CASSQSATYEQYF	TRBV3-1	TRBJ2-7	-	13	-
TGCGCCAGCAGCCGTGGAACCTCCCGGGAGACCCAGTACTTC	CASSRGTSRETQYF	TRBV4-3	TRBJ2-5	-	14	-
TGTGCCAGCAGCTTAACCGGAGGTGGGACCACCACAGATACGCAGTATTTT	CASSLTGGGTTTDTQYF	TRBV7-3	TRBJ2-3	-	17	-
TGTGCCAGCAGCTTGGACCGTGACAGGGTAGCTAACTATGGCTACACCTTC	CASSLDRDRVANYGYTF	TRBV5-4	TRBJ1-2	-	17	TRBD1
TGTGCCAGCACCAGCTCCAGCGGGGGGACCTACGAGCAGTACTTC	CASTSSSGGTYEQYF	TRBV6-2/TRBV6-3	TRBJ2-7	-	15	TRBD2
TGCAGTGCCCAGGGACAGGGGGCCAATCAGCCCCAGCATTTT	CSAQGQGANQPQHF	TRBV20-1	TRBJ1-5	-	14	TRBD1
TGCAGTGCAAGAACTAGCGGGTTCAACAATGAGCAGTTCTTC	CSARTSGFNNEQFF	TRBV20-1	TRBJ2-1	-	14	TRBD2
TGCAGCGGGGGTAGGAATGAGCAGTTCTTC	CSGGRNEQFF	TRBV29-1	TRBJ2-1	-	10	-
TGTGCCATCAGTGATCCAGCGGGGGGATTCCAAGAGACCCAGTTCTTC	CAISDPAGGFQETQFF	TRBV10-3	TRBJ2-1	-	16	TRBD2
TGCGCCAGCAGCTTTACGGAGAACTACGAGCAGTACTTC	CASSFTENYEQYF	TRBV5-1	TRBJ2-7	-	13	-
TGCGCCAGCAGCCAAGAGGTTGCAGTCCACTATGGCTACACCTTC	CASSQEVAVHYGYTF	TRBV4-1	TRBJ1-2	-	15	-
TGTGCCAGCAGCGCACGTGTGGTGACCGGCACAGATACGCAGTATTTT	CASSARVVTGTDTQYF	TRBV9	TRBJ2-3	-	16	-
TGTGCCAGCAGCCAGGTGCGAGGGGCCGACTACAATGAGCAGTTCTTC	CASSQVRGADYNEQFF	TRBV4-2	TRBJ2-1	few	16	-
TGCAGTGCTAGTCGGGACCACCACGTCTCCACTGAAGCTTTCTTT	CSASRDHHVSTEAFF	TRBV20-1	TRBJ1-1	-	15	-
TGTACCACCCGGGGACGAGTAGTCGGGGCTGGAGAAAAACTGTTTTTT	CTTRGRVVGAGEKLFF	TRBV10-3	TRBJ1-4	-	16	-
TGCAGCGTTGAACCGGGACTAGCGGCCTCCTACAATGAGCAGTTCTTC	CSVEPGLAASYNEQFF	TRBV29-1	TRBJ2-1	-	16	TRBD2
TGTGCCAGCAGCCTCCTGGGGGGGGGCACAGATACGCAGTATTTT	CASSLLGGGTDTQYF	TRBV11-2	TRBJ2-3	-	15	TRBD2
TGTGCCAGTGGGGTGGGGCAGGATGAAAAACTGTTTTTT	CASGVGQDEKLFF	TRBV6-2/TRBV6-3	TRBJ1-4	-	13	-
TGCGCCAGCAGCTTATCCGGGACAGGCGAAAAACTGTTTTTT	CASSLSGTGEKLFF	TRBV5-1	TRBJ1-4	few	14	TRBD1
TGTGCCAGCAGTGGGCAACCCTCCTACAATGAGCAGTTCTTC	CASSGQPSYNEQFF	TRBV25-1	TRBJ2-1	-	14	-
TGCAGTGCTAGAGGGGGGGTGAACACTGAAGCTTTCTTT	CSARGGVNTEAFF	TRBV20-1	TRBJ1-1	few	13	-
TGTGCCAGCATTTCTACCGGGACTAGCGGGACCTACGAGCAGTACTTC	CASISTGTSGTYEQYF	TRBV6-5	TRBJ2-7	-	16	TRBD2
TGTGCCAGCAGTGAATACGGGACAGGGCGCGAGCAGTACTTC	CASSEYGTGREQYF	TRBV25-1	TRBJ2-7	-	14	TRBD1
TGTGCCAGCAGCCAATCTGGGTCCGACACTGAAGCTTTCTTT	CASSQSGSDTEAFF	TRBV4-2	TRBJ1-1	-	14	-
TGTGCCAGCAGCGAGGGGCTAGCGAGGCCACAAGAGACCCAGTACTTC	CASSEGLARPQETQYF	TRBV4-2	TRBJ2-5	-	16	-